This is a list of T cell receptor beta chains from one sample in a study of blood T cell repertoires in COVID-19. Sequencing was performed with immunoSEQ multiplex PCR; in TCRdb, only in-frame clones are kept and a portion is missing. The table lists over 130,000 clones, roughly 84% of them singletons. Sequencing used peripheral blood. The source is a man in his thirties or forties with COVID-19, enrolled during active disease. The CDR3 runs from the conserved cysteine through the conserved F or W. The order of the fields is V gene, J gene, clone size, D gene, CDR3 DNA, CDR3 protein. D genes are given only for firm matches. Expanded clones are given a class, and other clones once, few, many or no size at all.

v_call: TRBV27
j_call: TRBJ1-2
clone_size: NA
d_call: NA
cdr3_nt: TGTGCCAGCAGTCAGAGACAGGAGTACTATGGCTACACCTTC
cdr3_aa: CASSQRQEYYGYTF

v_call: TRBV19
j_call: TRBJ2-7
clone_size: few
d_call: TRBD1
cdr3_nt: TGTGCCAGTAGTACCCGGGACAGGGTGTACGAGCAGTACTTC
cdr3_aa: CASSTRDRVYEQYF

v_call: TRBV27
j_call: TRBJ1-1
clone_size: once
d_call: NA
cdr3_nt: TGTGCCAGCAGATGGGCCTCGAACACTGAAGCTTTCTTT
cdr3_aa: CASRWASNTEAFF

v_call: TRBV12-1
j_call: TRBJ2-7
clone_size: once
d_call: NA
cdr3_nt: TGTGCCAGCAGCTTAGGGACAGGAACCTACGAGCAGTACTTC
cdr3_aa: CASSLGTGTYEQYF

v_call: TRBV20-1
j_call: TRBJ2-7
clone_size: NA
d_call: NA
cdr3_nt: TGCAGTGCTAGTGAAAACAGCCACGAGCAGTACTTC
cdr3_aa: CSASENSHEQYF

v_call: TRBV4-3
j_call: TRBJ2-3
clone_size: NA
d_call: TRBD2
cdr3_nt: TGCGCCAGCAGCCAAGAGCTCCCGGGAGGGGCCTTCACAGATACGCAGTATTTT
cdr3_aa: CASSQELPGGAFTDTQYF

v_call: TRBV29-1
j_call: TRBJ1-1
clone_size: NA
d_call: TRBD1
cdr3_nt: TGCAGCGTTGCACCCGGACAGGTTAACACTGAAGCTTTCTTT
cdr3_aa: CSVAPGQVNTEAFF

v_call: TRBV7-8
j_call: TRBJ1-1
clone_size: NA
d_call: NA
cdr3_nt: TGTGCCAGCAGCCTAGGACAGGAAGCTTTCTTT
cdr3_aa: CASSLGQEAFF

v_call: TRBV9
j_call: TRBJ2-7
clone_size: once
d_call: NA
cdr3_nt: TGTGCCAGCAGTCCGAAGGCAGGGAATTCCTACGAGCAGTACTTC
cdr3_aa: CASSPKAGNSYEQYF

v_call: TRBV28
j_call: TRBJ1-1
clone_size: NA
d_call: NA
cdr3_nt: TGTGCCAGCAGTCCAGGTGGCCCGAACACTGAAGCTTTCTTT
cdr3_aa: CASSPGGPNTEAFF